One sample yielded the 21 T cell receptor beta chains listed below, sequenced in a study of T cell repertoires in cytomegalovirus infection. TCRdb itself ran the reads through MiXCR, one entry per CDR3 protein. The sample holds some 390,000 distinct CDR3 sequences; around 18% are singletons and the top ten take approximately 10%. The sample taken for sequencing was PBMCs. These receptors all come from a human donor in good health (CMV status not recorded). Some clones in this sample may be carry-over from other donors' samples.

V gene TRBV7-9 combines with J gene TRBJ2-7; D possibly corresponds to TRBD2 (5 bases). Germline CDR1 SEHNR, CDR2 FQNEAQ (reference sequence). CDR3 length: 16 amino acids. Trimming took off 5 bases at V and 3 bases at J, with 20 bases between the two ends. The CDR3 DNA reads TGTGCCAGCAGCCCCTACGACTCAATCCGGGGCTACGAGCAGTACTTC. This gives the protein CASSPYDSIRGYEQYF. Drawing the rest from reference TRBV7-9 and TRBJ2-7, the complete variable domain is DTGVSQNPRHKITKRGQNVTFRCDPISEHNRLYWYRQTLGQGPEFLTYFQNEAQLEKSRLLSDRFSAERPKGSFSTLEIQRTEQGDSAMYLCASSPYDSIRGYEQYFGPGTRLTVT.

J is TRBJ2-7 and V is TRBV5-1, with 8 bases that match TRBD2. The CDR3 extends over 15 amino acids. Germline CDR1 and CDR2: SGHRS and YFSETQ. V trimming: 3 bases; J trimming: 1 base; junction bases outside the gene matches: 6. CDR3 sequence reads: CASSSNSGVSYEQYF. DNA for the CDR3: TGCGCCAGCAGCTCAAATAGCGGGGTATCCTACGAGCAGTACTTC.

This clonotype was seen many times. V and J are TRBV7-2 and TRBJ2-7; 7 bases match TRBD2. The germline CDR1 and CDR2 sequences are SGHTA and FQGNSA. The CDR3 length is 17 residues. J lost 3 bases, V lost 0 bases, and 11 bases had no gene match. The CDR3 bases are TGTGCCAGCAGCTTAGCCCCAGCCGGACTAGGTATCTACGAGCAGTACTTC. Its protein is CASSLAPAGLGIYEQYF.

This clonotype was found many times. The CDR3 DNA follows: TGTGCCATCAAGTACCAGGGGTCGAACACCGGGGAGCTGTTTTTT. Translating it yields CAIKYQGSNTGELFF. This rearrangement joins TRBV10-3 to TRBJ2-2; tentatively, D is TRBD1 (6 bases). From germline, CDR1 is ENHRY and CDR2 SYGVKD. This CDR3 comprises 15 residues. V was cut by 7 bases and J by 0 bases, with 12 bases left in between.

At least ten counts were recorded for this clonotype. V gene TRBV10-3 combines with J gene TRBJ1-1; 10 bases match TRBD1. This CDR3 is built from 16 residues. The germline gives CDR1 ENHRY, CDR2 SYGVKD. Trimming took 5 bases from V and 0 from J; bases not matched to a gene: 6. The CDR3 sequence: CAISSGTGAMNTEAFF. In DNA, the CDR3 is TGTGCCATCAGTTCCGGGACAGGGGCTATGAACACTGAAGCTTTCTTT.

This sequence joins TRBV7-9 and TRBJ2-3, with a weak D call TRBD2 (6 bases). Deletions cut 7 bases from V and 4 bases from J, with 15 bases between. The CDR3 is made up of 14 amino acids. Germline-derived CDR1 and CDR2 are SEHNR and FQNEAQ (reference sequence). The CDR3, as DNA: TGTGCCAGCACCCCTCCGAGGGAGGCAGATACGCAGTATTTT. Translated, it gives CASTPPREADTQYF. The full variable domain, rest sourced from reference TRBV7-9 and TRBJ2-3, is DTGVSQNPRHKITKRGQNVTFRCDPISEHNRLYWYRQTLGQGPEFLTYFQNEAQLEKSRLLSDRFSAERPKGSFSTLEIQRTEQGDSAMYLCASTPPREADTQYFGPGTRLTVL.

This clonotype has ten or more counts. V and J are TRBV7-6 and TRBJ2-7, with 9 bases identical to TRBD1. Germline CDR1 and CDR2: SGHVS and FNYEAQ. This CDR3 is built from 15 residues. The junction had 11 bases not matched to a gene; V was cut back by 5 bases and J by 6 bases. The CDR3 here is CASSTNRGPAGEQYF. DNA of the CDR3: TGTGCCAGCAGCACTAACAGGGGGCCAGCTGGCGAGCAGTACTTC.

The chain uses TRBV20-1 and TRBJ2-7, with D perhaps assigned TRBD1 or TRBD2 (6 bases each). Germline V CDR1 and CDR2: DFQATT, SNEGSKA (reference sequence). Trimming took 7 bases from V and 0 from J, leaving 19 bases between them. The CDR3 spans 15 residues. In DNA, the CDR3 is TGCAGTGTTCTGGGGGCGGGGAGAGGCTCCTACGAGCAGTACTTC. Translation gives CSVLGAGRGSYEQYF.

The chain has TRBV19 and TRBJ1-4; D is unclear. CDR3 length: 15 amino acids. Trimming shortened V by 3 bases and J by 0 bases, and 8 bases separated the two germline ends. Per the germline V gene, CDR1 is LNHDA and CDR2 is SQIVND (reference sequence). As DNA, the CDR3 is TGTGCCAGTAGTATGAAGATTTCAACTAATGAAAAACTGTTTTTT. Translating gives CASSMKISTNEKLFF.

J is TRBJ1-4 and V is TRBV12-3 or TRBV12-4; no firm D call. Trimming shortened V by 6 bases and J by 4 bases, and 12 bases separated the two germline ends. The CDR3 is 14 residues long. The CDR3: CASRNTEINEKLFF. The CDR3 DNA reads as TGTGCCAGCAGGAACACGGAGATTAATGAAAAACTGTTTTTT.

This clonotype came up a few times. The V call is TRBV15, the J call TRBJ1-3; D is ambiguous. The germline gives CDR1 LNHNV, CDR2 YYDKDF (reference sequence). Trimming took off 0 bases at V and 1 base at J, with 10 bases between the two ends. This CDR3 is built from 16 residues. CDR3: CATSRDLPGSGNTIYF. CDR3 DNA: TGTGCCACCAGCAGAGATCTCCCGGGTTCTGGAAACACCATATATTTT.

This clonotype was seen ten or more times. Here the CDR3 reads CASSQVSGDAEAFF. The CDR3 DNA sequence: TGCGCCAGCAGCCAAGTCTCCGGGGACGCTGAAGCTTTCTTT. The chain joins TRBV4-1 to TRBJ1-1, with D perhaps TRBD1 (5 bases). V was clipped by 1 base and J by 6 bases, with 12 bases between them. The CDR3 is 14 amino acids. Per the germline V gene, CDR1 is MGHRA and CDR2 is YSYEKL.

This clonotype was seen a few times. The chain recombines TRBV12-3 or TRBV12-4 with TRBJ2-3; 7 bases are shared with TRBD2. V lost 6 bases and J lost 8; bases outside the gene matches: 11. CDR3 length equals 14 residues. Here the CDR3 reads CASRGTGGDGTQYF. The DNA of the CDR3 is TGTGCCAGCAGGGGGACTGGGGGGGACGGTACGCAGTATTTT.

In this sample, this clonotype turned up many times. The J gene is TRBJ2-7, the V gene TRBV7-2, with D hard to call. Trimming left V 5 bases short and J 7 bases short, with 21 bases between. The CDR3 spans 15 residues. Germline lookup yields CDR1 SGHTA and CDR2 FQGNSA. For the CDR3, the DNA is TGTGCCAGCAGCCCCATGGTTGGACCGGATTTGGAGCAGTACTTC. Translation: CASSPMVGPDLEQYF.

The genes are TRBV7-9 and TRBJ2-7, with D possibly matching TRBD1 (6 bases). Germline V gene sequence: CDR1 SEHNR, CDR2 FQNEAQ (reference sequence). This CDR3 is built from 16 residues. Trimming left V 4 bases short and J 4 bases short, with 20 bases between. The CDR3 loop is CASSSIQGKSLYEQYF. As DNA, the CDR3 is TGTGCCAGCAGCTCCATCCAGGGGAAGAGTCTGTACGAGCAGTACTTC.

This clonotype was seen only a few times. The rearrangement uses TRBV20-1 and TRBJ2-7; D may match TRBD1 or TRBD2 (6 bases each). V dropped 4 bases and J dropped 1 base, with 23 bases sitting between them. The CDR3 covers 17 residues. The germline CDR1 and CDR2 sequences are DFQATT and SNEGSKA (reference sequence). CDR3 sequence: CSATGSGAGQRSYEQYF. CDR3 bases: TGCAGTGCTACAGGGTCGGGGGCAGGGCAGAGGTCCTACGAGCAGTACTTC.

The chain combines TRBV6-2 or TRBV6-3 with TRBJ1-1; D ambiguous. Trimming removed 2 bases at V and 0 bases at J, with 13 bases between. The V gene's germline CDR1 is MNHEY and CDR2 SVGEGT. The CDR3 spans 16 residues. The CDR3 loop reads CASSYARTDLNTEAFF. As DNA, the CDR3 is TGTGCCAGCAGTTACGCCCGGACGGACCTGAACACTGAAGCTTTCTTT.

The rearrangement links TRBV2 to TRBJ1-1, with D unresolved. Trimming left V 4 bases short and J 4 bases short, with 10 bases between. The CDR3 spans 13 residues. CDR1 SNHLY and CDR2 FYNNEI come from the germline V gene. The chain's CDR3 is CASSAQTRTEAFF. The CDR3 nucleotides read TGTGCCAGCAGTGCCCAGACTCGCACTGAAGCTTTCTTT.

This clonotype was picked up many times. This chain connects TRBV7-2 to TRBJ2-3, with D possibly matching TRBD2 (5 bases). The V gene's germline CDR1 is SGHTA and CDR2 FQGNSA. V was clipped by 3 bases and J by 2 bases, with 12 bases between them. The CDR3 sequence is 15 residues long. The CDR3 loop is CASSFKSGTTDTQYF. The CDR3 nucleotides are TGTGCCAGCAGCTTTAAAAGCGGTACCACAGATACGCAGTATTTT.

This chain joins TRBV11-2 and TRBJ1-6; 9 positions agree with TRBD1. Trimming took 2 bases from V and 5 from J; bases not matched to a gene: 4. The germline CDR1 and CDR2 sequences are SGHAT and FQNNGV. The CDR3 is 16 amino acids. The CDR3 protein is CASSLTGGRDNSPLHF. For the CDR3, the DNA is TGTGCCAGCAGCTTAACAGGGGGCCGGGATAATTCACCCCTCCACTTT.

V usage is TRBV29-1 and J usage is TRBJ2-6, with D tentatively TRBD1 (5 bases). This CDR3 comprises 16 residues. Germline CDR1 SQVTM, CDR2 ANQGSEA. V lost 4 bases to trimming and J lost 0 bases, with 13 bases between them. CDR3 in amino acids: CSVGQLIDSGANVLTF. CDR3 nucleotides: TGCAGCGTTGGACAGCTGATCGACTCTGGGGCCAACGTCCTGACTTTC.